Listed here are 17 T cell receptor beta chains from one sample, sequenced in a study of early T cells in non-severe SARS-CoV-2 infection. TCRdb fed the 5' RACE reads into MiXCR, producing one record per CDR3 protein. In the table there are 50,000 to 60,000 distinct CDR3 sequences, approximately 10% of which are singletons. Material: whole blood. Source of these receptors: an adult who was a healthcare worker with PCR-confirmed SARS-CoV-2 infection or an uninfected control (not recorded which).

This clonotype came up a few times. The chain combines TRBV2 with TRBJ1-2; D call uncertain. Trimming shortened V by 2 bases and J by 2 bases, and 3 bases separated the two germline ends. The length of the CDR3 is 12 residues. CDR1 and CDR2 from the germline V gene are SNHLY and FYNNEI. CDR3 residues: CASSERNYGYTF. CDR3 DNA: TGTGCCAGCAGTGAACGGAACTATGGCTACACCTTC.

This clonotype came up a few times. The chain employs TRBV13 and TRBJ1-4; tentative D call: TRBD1 (5 bases). CDR3 length equals 14 residues. Trimming pared 3 bases from V and 4 bases from J, leaving 9 bases between. Germline CDR1 PRHDT, CDR2 FYEKMQ (reference sequence). In nucleotides, the CDR3 is TGTGCCAGCAGCTTTCGGGGGGTTAATGAAAAACTGTTTTTT. Translation gives CASSFRGVNEKLFF. The full variable domain, in which reference TRBV13 and TRBJ1-4 provide the parts outside the CDR3, is AAGVIQSPRHLIKEKRETATLKCYPIPRHDTVYWYQQGPGQDPQFLISFYEKMQSDKGSIPDRFSAQQFSDYHSELNMSSLELGDSALYFCASSFRGVNEKLFFGSGTQLSVL.

This clonotype was picked up a small number of times. The CDR3 DNA reads as TGTGCCAGCAGCCTGACGGAGGGGCCGGAGGGCGAGCAGTACTTC. Translating it yields CASSLTEGPEGEQYF. The rearrangement joins TRBV7-6 to TRBJ2-7; D is perhaps TRBD2 (6 bases). Trimming removed 5 bases at V and 6 bases at J, with 20 bases between. Germline V gene sequence: CDR1 SGHVS, CDR2 FNYEAQ. The CDR3 spans 15 residues.

This clonotype was recorded many times. This chain uses TRBV6-2 or TRBV6-3 with TRBJ2-2; TRBD1 or TRBD2 may be the D gene (5 bases each). V gave up 4 bases and J gave up 7 bases, with 16 bases separating them. This CDR3 contains 15 residues. Germline CDR1 reads MNHEY; CDR2 reads SVGEGT. CDR3 sequence reads: CASSSERGRDGELFF. The CDR3 DNA reads TGTGCCAGCAGTTCTGAACGGGGCAGGGACGGGGAGCTGTTTTTT.

The chain has TRBV19 and TRBJ1-1, with D maybe TRBD1 (5 bases). The germline CDR1 and CDR2 sequences are LNHDA and SQIVND (reference sequence). CDR3 size: 15 residues. V lost 7 bases, J lost 0 bases, and 15 bases lay in between. The CDR3 region has the DNA TGTGCCAGTACTTCATTGACAGTGGTGAACACTGAAGCTTTCTTT. Amino acids: CASTSLTVVNTEAFF.

In its sample, this clonotype was seen many times. V gene TRBV12-3 or TRBV12-4 combines with J gene TRBJ2-7; weak D call: TRBD1 (5 bases). CDR3 length: 13 amino acids. Between the trimmed V and J ends, which lost 5 bases and 1 base, there was a span of 9 bases. In DNA, the CDR3 is TGTGCCAGCAGTCCCCGGACATCCTACGAGCAGTACTTC. Translating gives CASSPRTSYEQYF.

The genes are TRBV9 and TRBJ2-2; the D gene could be TRBD1 or TRBD2 (5 bases each). The CDR3 length is 15 residues. Germline V CDR1 and CDR2: SGDLS, YYNGEE. Trimming stripped 0 bases from V and 2 bases from J, with 8 bases between. CDR3 protein: CASSVGGANTGELFF. CDR3 nucleotide sequence: TGTGCCAGCAGCGTAGGAGGGGCAAACACCGGGGAGCTGTTTTTT.

This clonotype has more than one count but fewer than ten. The chain recombines TRBV27 with TRBJ2-7; D gene uncertain. The CDR3 spans 14 residues. Germline V gene sequence: CDR1 MNHEY, CDR2 SMNVEV (reference sequence). V lost 6 bases and J 2 bases, leaving 14 bases between the germline ends. The CDR3: CASSTIGSPYEQYF. CDR3 DNA sequence: TGTGCCAGCAGCACCATAGGGTCTCCCTACGAGCAGTACTTC.

V is TRBV7-8 and J is TRBJ1-1; D is undetermined. Germline V gene data show CDR1 as SGHVS and CDR2 as FQNEAQ. The CDR3 spans 11 residues. V shed 6 bases and J shed 5 bases, with 7 bases lying between them. The DNA of the CDR3 is TGTGCCAGCAGTCGGATTACTGAAGCTTTCTTT. Encoded protein: CASSRITEAFF.

This clonotype was found many times. The chain employs TRBV29-1 and TRBJ2-3; 10 nucleotides line up with TRBD2. The germline gives CDR1 SQVTM, CDR2 ANQGSEA. CDR3 length equals 14 residues. The junction had 2 bases not matched to a gene; V was cut back by 5 bases and J by 0 bases. For the CDR3, the DNA is TGCAGCGTTCTAGCGGGGGCAAGCACAGATACGCAGTATTTT. Protein product: CSVLAGASTDTQYF.

The table lists this clonotype with many counts. This chain joins TRBV5-1 and TRBJ2-2; D not resolved. Trimming took 4 bases from V and 3 from J, leaving 10 bases between them. CDR1 is SGHRS and CDR2 is YFSETQ in the germline V gene. This CDR3 spans 14 amino acids. CDR3 sequence: CASSPRQHTGELFF. The CDR3, as DNA: TGCGCCAGCAGCCCCCGCCAGCACACCGGGGAGCTGTTTTTT.

Many counts were recorded for this clonotype. The gene calls are TRBV7-9 and TRBJ1-5; possibly TRBD1 for D (6 bases). Germline CDR1 and CDR2: SEHNR and FQNEAQ (reference sequence). The CDR3 is 12 amino acids. With 1 base removed from V and 9 bases from J, the gap between germline ends came to 7 bases. CDR3 loop: CASSLEGGPQHF. CDR3 nucleotide sequence: TGTGCCAGCAGCTTAGAGGGGGGGCCCCAGCATTTT.

This clonotype was counted ten times or more. The CDR3 DNA reads as TGTGCCATCAGGAGCACAGGGAACACTGAAGCTTTCTTT. Translated, it gives CAIRSTGNTEAFF. The gene calls are TRBV10-3 and TRBJ1-1; perhaps TRBD1 as D (5 bases). Germline CDR1 ENHRY, CDR2 SYGVKD. The CDR3 length is 13 residues. The V and J ends lost 6 bases and 1 base respectively, with 9 bases between them.

This clonotype was picked up a small number of times. In DNA, the CDR3 is TGCGCCAGCAGTCAACAGGGGGTGGCTGGAAACACCATATATTTT. Residues: CASSQQGVAGNTIYF. This chain joins TRBV4-1 and TRBJ1-3; 8 positions match TRBD1. The V gene's germline CDR1 is MGHRA and CDR2 YSYEKL. The CDR3 totals 15 residues. J gave up 2 bases and V 6 bases, and 6 bases lay outside the gene matches.

Only a few counts were recorded for this clonotype. The rearrangement joins TRBV18 to TRBJ1-1; perhaps TRBD1 as D (6 bases). This CDR3 is built from 13 residues. Trimming took 6 bases from V and 1 from J, leaving 9 bases between them. CDR1 and CDR2 (germline): KGHSH, LQKENI. The DNA for the CDR3 is TGTGCCAGCTCGGAAGGGGGGAACACTGAAGCTTTCTTT. Translation: CASSEGGNTEAFF.

There are a few counts of this clonotype. The chain couples TRBV2 to TRBJ1-5, with D possibly matching TRBD1 (6 bases). V was trimmed by 0 bases and J by 6 bases, leaving 12 bases between them. CDR3 length equals 15 residues. CDR1 and CDR2 from the germline V gene are SNHLY and FYNNEI. The CDR3 DNA reads as TGTGCCAGCAGTGAAGCGCTTCGGGGGGCTCAGCCCCAGCATTTT. The encoded protein is CASSEALRGAQPQHF.

V is TRBV3-2 and J is TRBJ1-1; the table assigns TRBD1, which was not confirmed against the DNA. TRBV3-2 is tagged as a pseudogene. The CDR3 is 14 amino acids. CDR3 sequence (DNA): TGTGCCAGCAGCCAAGGAACGTCCCGCACTGAAGCTTTCTTT. Its protein is CASSQGTSRTEAFF.